This T cell receptor beta chain is drawn from a study of blood T cell repertoires in COVID-19. Clones were read by immunoSEQ multiplex PCR, and TCRdb kept only the in-frame ones, dropping some. The sample carries tens of thousands of clones, 75% to 85% recorded once. The CDR3 is made up of 14 amino acids. Germline CDR1 reads SNHLY; CDR2 reads FYNNEI. The trim removed 8 bases at V and 5 bases at J, leaving 5 bases unmatched. The TCR was taken from a man aged 80 or over with acute or convalescent COVID-19. Sequenced input: peripheral blood. The rearrangement uses TRBV2 and TRBJ2-2, with 10 nucleotides matching TRBD2. CDR3 region: CASGTSVVTGELFF. CDR3 DNA: TGTGCCAGCGGGACTAGCGTGGTGACCGGGGAGCTGTTTTTT.